In its sample, the clone carrying this T cell receptor beta chain was seen a few times. What it binds is unknown. Germline V CDR1 and CDR2: SGHNT, YYREEE (reference sequence). Trimming pared 0 bases from V and 3 bases from J, leaving 9 bases between. This CDR3 has 14 amino acids. Researchers ran the PCR with 60 Vbeta and 13 Jbeta primers. The assay was immunoSEQ multiplex PCR, and TCRdb's table has in-frame clones only and misses some. The table records roughly 130,000 clones, approximately 79% of them present only once. This entry belongs to a study of cytomegalovirus exposure and HLA in healthy donors. Study-level findings and limits: Common viral pathogens (according to a later analysis) appeared linked to several of the most significant clusters. Among donors in an Asian-associated ancestry cluster, a later analysis reportedly found fewer N-insertions than the roughly 700-donor mean.

Everyone who donated was a healthy bone marrow donor. Sequenced input: PBMCs. The chain carries TRBV5-4 and TRBJ2-5; a weak D match, TRBD2 (5 bases). The receptor comes from a man aged 18 to 29 in good health and CMV-seropositive. CDR3 sequence (DNA): TGTGCCAGCAGCTTGGGGACTTCCGAAGAGACCCAGTACTTC. Its translation is CASSLGTSEETQYF.